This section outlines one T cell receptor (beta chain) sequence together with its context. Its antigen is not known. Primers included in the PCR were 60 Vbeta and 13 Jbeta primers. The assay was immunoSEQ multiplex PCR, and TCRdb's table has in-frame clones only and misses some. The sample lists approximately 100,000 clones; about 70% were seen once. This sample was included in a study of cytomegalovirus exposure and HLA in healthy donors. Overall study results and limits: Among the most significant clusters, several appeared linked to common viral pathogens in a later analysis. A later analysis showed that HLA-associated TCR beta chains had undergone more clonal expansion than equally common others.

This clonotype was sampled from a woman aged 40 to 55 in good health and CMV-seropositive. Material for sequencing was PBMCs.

CDR3 protein: CSVEDPEGSSYEQYF. CDR3 DNA: TGCAGCGTTGAAGACCCGGAGGGGAGCTCCTACGAGCAGTACTTC. V and J are TRBV29-1 and TRBJ2-7; a weak D match, TRBD2 (6 bases). The germline V and J ends were trimmed by 0 bases and 0 bases, with 12 bases remaining between them. This CDR3 contains 15 residues. The V gene's germline CDR1 is SQVTM and CDR2 ANQGSEA.